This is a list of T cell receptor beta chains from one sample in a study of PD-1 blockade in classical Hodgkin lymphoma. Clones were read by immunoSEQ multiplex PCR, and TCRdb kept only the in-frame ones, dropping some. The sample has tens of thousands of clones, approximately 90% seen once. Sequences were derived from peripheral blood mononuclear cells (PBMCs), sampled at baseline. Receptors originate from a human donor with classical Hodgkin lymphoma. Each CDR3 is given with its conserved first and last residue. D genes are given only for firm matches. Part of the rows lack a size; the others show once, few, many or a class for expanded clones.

CDR3 DNA: TGTGCCAGTATGATAGCGGGGGCCGGGGAGACCCAGTACTTC
CDR3 protein: CASMIAGAGETQYF
J gene: TRBJ2-5
clone size: -
D gene: TRBD2
V gene: TRBV19

CDR3 DNA: TGTGCCAGCAGCTTACAGGGGCCTAACTATGGCTACACCTTC
CDR3 protein: CASSLQGPNYGYTF
J gene: TRBJ1-2
clone size: few
D gene: -
V gene: TRBV7-9

CDR3 DNA: TGTGCCAGCAGTCCCGGGACAGGGATTAATCAGCCCCAGCATTTT
CDR3 protein: CASSPGTGINQPQHF
J gene: TRBJ1-5
clone size: -
D gene: TRBD1
V gene: TRBV6-5

CDR3 DNA: TGTGCCAGCAGCTCGCGAGGGGCCGGCGGGGAGCTGTTTTTT
CDR3 protein: CASSSRGAGGELFF
J gene: TRBJ2-2
clone size: -
D gene: -
V gene: TRBV7-2

CDR3 DNA: TGTGCCAGCAGTGAATGGGCTGGGACAGATACGCAGTATTTT
CDR3 protein: CASSEWAGTDTQYF
J gene: TRBJ2-3
clone size: -
D gene: -
V gene: TRBV25-1

CDR3 DNA: TGTGCCAGCAGCCAACGACAGGGTGTAGCTTTCTTT
CDR3 protein: CASSQRQGVAFF
J gene: TRBJ1-1
clone size: -
D gene: TRBD1
V gene: TRBV6-5

CDR3 DNA: TGTGCCAGCAGTTTTGTCGGCAATGAGCAGTTCTTC
CDR3 protein: CASSFVGNEQFF
J gene: TRBJ2-1
clone size: -
D gene: -
V gene: TRBV27

CDR3 DNA: TGTGCCAGCTCACCCCCATGGGGCCCGGATACGCAGTATTTT
CDR3 protein: CASSPPWGPDTQYF
J gene: TRBJ2-3
clone size: once
D gene: -
V gene: TRBV18

CDR3 DNA: TGTGCCAGCAGTGCCAGGGGACTGTTTTTT
CDR3 protein: CASSARGLFF
J gene: TRBJ1-4
clone size: -
D gene: -
V gene: TRBV2

CDR3 DNA: TGTGCCAGCAGCTGGCGGGGGGACCCCTACGAGCAGTACTTC
CDR3 protein: CASSWRGDPYEQYF
J gene: TRBJ2-7
clone size: -
D gene: TRBD2
V gene: TRBV11-2

CDR3 DNA: TGTGCCACCAGCTTGTCCGGGACAGGGGGCAATGAAAAACTGTTTTTT
CDR3 protein: CATSLSGTGGNEKLFF
J gene: TRBJ1-4
clone size: -
D gene: TRBD1
V gene: TRBV15

CDR3 DNA: TGCGCCAGCAGCCACGGACCGTTACCCTCCTACGAGCAGTACTTC
CDR3 protein: CASSHGPLPSYEQYF
J gene: TRBJ2-7
clone size: -
D gene: -
V gene: TRBV4-1

CDR3 DNA: TGTGCCAGCAGCCCAGACTTGGGGGGAGAGACCCAGTACTTC
CDR3 protein: CASSPDLGGETQYF
J gene: TRBJ2-5
clone size: -
D gene: -
V gene: TRBV7-2

CDR3 DNA: TGTGCCAGCAGTGAAGAAAGGTTGGAAGCGGAATATAATTCACCCCTCCACTTT
CDR3 protein: CASSEERLEAEYNSPLHF
J gene: TRBJ1-6
clone size: -
D gene: -
V gene: TRBV2

CDR3 DNA: TGTGCCAGCAGCCTTAGCGGGGCAAGCACAGATACGCAGTATTTT
CDR3 protein: CASSLSGASTDTQYF
J gene: TRBJ2-3
clone size: -
D gene: TRBD2
V gene: TRBV5-6

CDR3 DNA: TGTGCCAGCAGCCAAGGGACTGAACATTCACCCCTCCACTTT
CDR3 protein: CASSQGTEHSPLHF
J gene: TRBJ1-6
clone size: -
D gene: -
V gene: TRBV14

CDR3 DNA: TGTGCCAGCAGCTTAGGGGAAGGCCTAGCGGGGAGGGAGACCCAGTACTTC
CDR3 protein: CASSLGEGLAGRETQYF
J gene: TRBJ2-5
clone size: -
D gene: TRBD2
V gene: TRBV7-6

CDR3 DNA: TGTGCCAGCAGTCCAGCTCCCCGGTGGGACAACCACAATAATTCACCCCTCCACTTT
CDR3 protein: CASSPAPRWDNHNNSPLHF
J gene: TRBJ1-6
clone size: -
D gene: -
V gene: TRBV28

CDR3 DNA: TGTGCCAGTAGTATCGATCGTTACGGGGGCTACACCTTC
CDR3 protein: CASSIDRYGGYTF
J gene: TRBJ1-2
clone size: -
D gene: -
V gene: TRBV19

CDR3 DNA: TGTGCCAGCAGTCCGGGTGGGCCGGGGGAGCAGTACTTC
CDR3 protein: CASSPGGPGEQYF
J gene: TRBJ2-5
clone size: -
D gene: -
V gene: TRBV7-9

CDR3 DNA: TGTGCCAGCAGCGTAGAGGGGGGCGTTGGAAACACCATATATTTT
CDR3 protein: CASSVEGGVGNTIYF
J gene: TRBJ1-3
clone size: -
D gene: -
V gene: TRBV9

CDR3 DNA: TGCGCCAGCAGCTTGAGGGACAGTCTCTATGGCTACACCTTC
CDR3 protein: CASSLRDSLYGYTF
J gene: TRBJ1-2
clone size: -
D gene: TRBD1
V gene: TRBV5-1

CDR3 DNA: TGTGCCAGCAGGGACAGCTCCTACGAGCAGTACTTC
CDR3 protein: CASRDSSYEQYF
J gene: TRBJ2-7
clone size: once
D gene: -
V gene: TRBV6-1

CDR3 DNA: TGTGCCAGCAGCTTAAGCAGGGGGGGTTACTATGGCTACACCTTC
CDR3 protein: CASSLSRGGYYGYTF
J gene: TRBJ1-2
clone size: -
D gene: TRBD1
V gene: TRBV13

CDR3 DNA: TGTGCCAGCAGGAGACTAGCGGGCTACAATGAGCAGTTCTTC
CDR3 protein: CASRRLAGYNEQFF
J gene: TRBJ2-1
clone size: -
D gene: TRBD2
V gene: TRBV6-4

CDR3 DNA: TGTGCCAGCAGCGTACAGGACCCCTCAAACACTGAAGCTTTCTTT
CDR3 protein: CASSVQDPSNTEAFF
J gene: TRBJ1-1
clone size: -
D gene: -
V gene: TRBV9

CDR3 DNA: TGTGCCAGCAGCGCCCTCCACTCGGATACGCAGTATTTT
CDR3 protein: CASSALHSDTQYF
J gene: TRBJ2-3
clone size: -
D gene: -
V gene: TRBV9

CDR3 DNA: TGTGCCAGCAGTGCTGCGGGGACCGACACCGGGGAGCTGTTTTTT
CDR3 protein: CASSAAGTDTGELFF
J gene: TRBJ2-2
clone size: -
D gene: -
V gene: TRBV6-4

CDR3 DNA: TGTGCCACCAGCAGAGGTACTCTACAAGAGACCCAGTACTTC
CDR3 protein: CATSRGTLQETQYF
J gene: TRBJ2-5
clone size: -
D gene: -
V gene: TRBV15

CDR3 DNA: TGTGCCAGCTCACCACGCTCAGACAGCCCCTACGAGCAGTACTTC
CDR3 protein: CASSPRSDSPYEQYF
J gene: TRBJ2-7
clone size: -
D gene: -
V gene: TRBV18

CDR3 DNA: TGTGCCAGCAGTTTAACACCCTGGGTACTTGACTCCTATAATTCACCCCTCCACTTT
CDR3 protein: CASSLTPWVLDSYNSPLHF
J gene: TRBJ1-6
clone size: -
D gene: -
V gene: TRBV27

CDR3 DNA: TGTGCCAGCAGTTCCTACAGGGGGCCCCGACAAGAGACCCAGTACTTC
CDR3 protein: CASSSYRGPRQETQYF
J gene: TRBJ2-5
clone size: -
D gene: TRBD1
V gene: TRBV11-2

CDR3 DNA: TGTGCCAGCGGCTCGGGGTCGGGGGGGGCCTACTCCTACAATGAGCAGTTCTTC
CDR3 protein: CASGSGSGGAYSYNEQFF
J gene: TRBJ2-1
clone size: -
D gene: TRBD2
V gene: TRBV27

CDR3 DNA: TGCGCCAGCAGCTTGTTCGGGGGGGCAACTAATGAAAAACTGTTTTTT
CDR3 protein: CASSLFGGATNEKLFF
J gene: TRBJ1-4
clone size: -
D gene: -
V gene: TRBV5-1

CDR3 DNA: TGTGCCAGCAGCTTAGGTCAGGGGTCAATGAACACTGAAGCTTTCTTT
CDR3 protein: CASSLGQGSMNTEAFF
J gene: TRBJ1-1
clone size: -
D gene: -
V gene: TRBV7-9

CDR3 DNA: TGTGCCACACAGGGGGCTGAGAAGAGCAATCAGCCCCAGCATTTT
CDR3 protein: CATQGAEKSNQPQHF
J gene: TRBJ1-5
clone size: few
D gene: TRBD1
V gene: TRBV6-1

CDR3 DNA: TGCGCCAACCGGACAATTACTAACACTGAAGCTTTCTTT
CDR3 protein: CANRTITNTEAFF
J gene: TRBJ1-1
clone size: once
D gene: -
V gene: TRBV10-1

CDR3 DNA: TGTGCCAGCAGCCCAGGACGGCCCAGTGACACTGAAGCTTTCTTT
CDR3 protein: CASSPGRPSDTEAFF
J gene: TRBJ1-1
clone size: -
D gene: -
V gene: TRBV28

CDR3 DNA: TGTGCCAGCAGCCGTTTCGGACAGGTCGGCTCTGGGGCCAACGTCCTGACTTTC
CDR3 protein: CASSRFGQVGSGANVLTF
J gene: TRBJ2-6
clone size: -
D gene: TRBD1
V gene: TRBV5-5

CDR3 DNA: TGTGCCAGCAGTGAACCAACTACCCCTTTTTACGAGCAGTACTTC
CDR3 protein: CASSEPTTPFYEQYF
J gene: TRBJ2-7
clone size: -
D gene: -
V gene: TRBV6-1

CDR3 DNA: TGCGCCAGCAGCTTCTCGCCGACGACAGCTGGAAACACCATATATTTT
CDR3 protein: CASSFSPTTAGNTIYF
J gene: TRBJ1-3
clone size: -
D gene: -
V gene: TRBV5-1

CDR3 DNA: TGTGCCAGCAGTTTAACAGTCAGCTCTGGAAACACCATATATTTT
CDR3 protein: CASSLTVSSGNTIYF
J gene: TRBJ1-3
clone size: -
D gene: -
V gene: TRBV28

CDR3 DNA: TGTGCCAGCAGCGCTGGACAGGGTGGAGGACACTCTGGAAACACCATATATTTT
CDR3 protein: CASSAGQGGGHSGNTIYF
J gene: TRBJ1-3
clone size: -
D gene: TRBD1
V gene: TRBV9

CDR3 DNA: TGTGCCAGCAGCTTAGCCGGGGGGGCCGGCGAGCAGTACTTC
CDR3 protein: CASSLAGGAGEQYF
J gene: TRBJ2-7
clone size: -
D gene: TRBD2
V gene: TRBV7-9

CDR3 DNA: TGTGCCAGCAGAGACGGGGAGCTGTTTTTT
CDR3 protein: CASRDGELFF
J gene: TRBJ2-2
clone size: many
D gene: -
V gene: TRBV6-5

CDR3 DNA: TGTGCCAGCAGCTCCCACCCTACCGGGACAGGGTATGGCTACACCTTC
CDR3 protein: CASSSHPTGTGYGYTF
J gene: TRBJ1-2
clone size: -
D gene: TRBD1
V gene: TRBV7-2

CDR3 DNA: TGTGCCAGTAGTATAGCTGGGCAGGGCCGAGGGGAGCTGTTTTTT
CDR3 protein: CASSIAGQGRGELFF
J gene: TRBJ2-2
clone size: -
D gene: -
V gene: TRBV19

CDR3 DNA: TGCGCCAGCAGCCAAGAAGGACTGGCGACAGATACGCAGTATTTT
CDR3 protein: CASSQEGLATDTQYF
J gene: TRBJ2-3
clone size: -
D gene: -
V gene: TRBV4-1

CDR3 DNA: TGCGCCAGCAGCGTTACCGGGACACCAGAGGAAAAACTGTTTTTT
CDR3 protein: CASSVTGTPEEKLFF
J gene: TRBJ1-4
clone size: -
D gene: -
V gene: TRBV5-1

CDR3 DNA: TGTGCAAGTCGCGCAAAAATTGCGGGGAGAGGCTACACCTTC
CDR3 protein: CASRAKIAGRGYTF
J gene: TRBJ1-2
clone size: -
D gene: -
V gene: TRBV12-2

CDR3 DNA: TGTGCCAGTACCTTCGGGGCAGGACTGAACACTGAAGCTTTCTTT
CDR3 protein: CASTFGAGLNTEAFF
J gene: TRBJ1-1
clone size: few
D gene: -
V gene: TRBV19

CDR3 DNA: TGTGCCACCAGCAGAGAGTCCACAGCCTTGAACACTGAAGCTTTCTTT
CDR3 protein: CATSRESTALNTEAFF
J gene: TRBJ1-1
clone size: -
D gene: -
V gene: TRBV15

CDR3 DNA: TGTGCCAGCAGCGTTGGGACGCTACCTCGCACAGATACGCAGTATTTT
CDR3 protein: CASSVGTLPRTDTQYF
J gene: TRBJ2-3
clone size: -
D gene: -
V gene: TRBV9

CDR3 DNA: TGTGCCAGCAGCCCGAGTTCCACTGAAGCTTTCTTT
CDR3 protein: CASSPSSTEAFF
J gene: TRBJ1-1
clone size: -
D gene: -
V gene: TRBV6-5

CDR3 DNA: TGTGCCAGCAGCCCAGGGGATAGGTTCACTGGCTACACCTTC
CDR3 protein: CASSPGDRFTGYTF
J gene: TRBJ1-2
clone size: once
D gene: -
V gene: TRBV7-3